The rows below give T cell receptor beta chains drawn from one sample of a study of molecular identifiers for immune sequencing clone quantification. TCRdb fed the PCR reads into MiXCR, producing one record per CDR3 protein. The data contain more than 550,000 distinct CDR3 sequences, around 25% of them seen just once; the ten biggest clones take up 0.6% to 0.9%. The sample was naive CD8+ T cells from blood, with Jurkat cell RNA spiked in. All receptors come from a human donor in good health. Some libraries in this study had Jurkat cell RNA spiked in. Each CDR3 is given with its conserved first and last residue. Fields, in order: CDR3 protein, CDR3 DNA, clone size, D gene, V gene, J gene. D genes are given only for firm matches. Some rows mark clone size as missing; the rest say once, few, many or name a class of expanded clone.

CDR3 protein: CASSLGDSPLHF; CDR3 DNA: TGCGCCAGCAGCTTGGGTGATTCACCCCTCCACTTT; clone size: many; D gene: -; V gene: TRBV5-1; J gene: TRBJ1-6
CDR3 protein: CASSSGTAGNQPQHF; CDR3 DNA: TGTGCCAGCAGTTCTGGGACAGCGGGTAATCAGCCCCAGCATTTT; clone size: -; D gene: TRBD1; V gene: TRBV12-3/TRBV12-4; J gene: TRBJ1-5
CDR3 protein: CASSMGRPEAFF; CDR3 DNA: TGTGCCAGTAGTATGGGACGCCCTGAAGCTTTCTTT; clone size: -; D gene: -; V gene: TRBV19; J gene: TRBJ1-1
CDR3 protein: CASSLPEEGVADTQYF; CDR3 DNA: TGTGCCAGCAGCTTACCCGAGGAGGGAGTGGCAGATACGCAGTATTTT; clone size: many; D gene: -; V gene: TRBV7-9; J gene: TRBJ2-3
CDR3 protein: CASSPWTGTNYGYTF; CDR3 DNA: TGCGCCAGCAGCCCTTGGACAGGGACGAACTATGGCTACACCTTC; clone size: -; D gene: TRBD1; V gene: TRBV4-3; J gene: TRBJ1-2
CDR3 protein: CASSVRTSSTDTQYF; CDR3 DNA: TGTGCCAGCAGCGTTCGAACCTCTAGCACAGATACGCAGTATTTT; clone size: many; D gene: -; V gene: TRBV9; J gene: TRBJ2-3
CDR3 protein: CASSGYRCTDTQYF; CDR3 DNA: TGTGCCAGCAGTGGTTATAGGTGCACAGATACGCAGTATTTT; clone size: few; D gene: -; V gene: TRBV25-1; J gene: TRBJ2-3
CDR3 protein: CASSPSLDEQYF; CDR3 DNA: TGTGCCAGCTCACCATCACTTGACGAGCAGTACTTC; clone size: few; D gene: -; V gene: TRBV18; J gene: TRBJ2-7
CDR3 protein: CASSTGTGMYEQFF; CDR3 DNA: TGTGCCAGCAGTACAGGGACAGGGATGTATGAGCAGTTCTTC; clone size: -; D gene: TRBD1; V gene: TRBV6-2/TRBV6-3; J gene: TRBJ2-1
CDR3 protein: CATAAGGLVETQYF; CDR3 DNA: TGTGCCACAGCAGCGGGAGGTCTTGTAGAGACCCAGTACTTC; clone size: few; D gene: TRBD2; V gene: TRBV15; J gene: TRBJ2-5
CDR3 protein: CASSLVTSGNTIYF; CDR3 DNA: TGTGCCAGCAGTTTGGTTACTTCTGGAAACACCATATATTTT; clone size: few; D gene: -; V gene: TRBV12-3/TRBV12-4; J gene: TRBJ1-3
CDR3 protein: CASSFPLRESRTSGGWNEQFF; CDR3 DNA: TGTGCCAGCAGCTTCCCCTTGCGTGAAAGTAGGACTAGCGGGGGTTGGAATGAGCAGTTCTTC; clone size: many; D gene: TRBD2; V gene: TRBV7-2; J gene: TRBJ2-1
CDR3 protein: CASSLVVGAQETQYF; CDR3 DNA: TGTGCCAGCAGCTTAGTTGTAGGGGCACAAGAGACCCAGTACTTC; clone size: -; D gene: -; V gene: TRBV7-9; J gene: TRBJ2-5
CDR3 protein: CSAIAGRVYEQYF; CDR3 DNA: TGCAGTGCTATAGCGGGAAGAGTCTACGAGCAGTACTTC; clone size: many; D gene: TRBD2; V gene: TRBV20-1; J gene: TRBJ2-7
CDR3 protein: CASSQVLAGTNTEAFF; CDR3 DNA: TGCGCCAGCAGCCAAGTTTTGGCAGGGACAAACACTGAAGCTTTCTTT; clone size: -; D gene: -; V gene: TRBV4-3; J gene: TRBJ1-1
CDR3 protein: CASSYSGGGSNEQFF; CDR3 DNA: TGTGCCAGCAGTTACTCAGGCGGGGGGTCCAATGAGCAGTTCTTC; clone size: -; D gene: TRBD2; V gene: TRBV6-2/TRBV6-3; J gene: TRBJ2-1
CDR3 protein: CASRPNSGSSYEQYF; CDR3 DNA: TGTGCCAGCAGGCCAAATAGCGGCAGCTCCTACGAGCAGTACTTC; clone size: -; D gene: -; V gene: TRBV4-2; J gene: TRBJ2-7
CDR3 protein: CASSQDRGRAGANVLTF; CDR3 DNA: TGCGCCAGCAGCCAAGATAGGGGGCGGGCTGGGGCCAACGTCCTGACTTTC; clone size: many; D gene: TRBD1; V gene: TRBV4-3; J gene: TRBJ2-6
CDR3 protein: CASSTGPDEQYF; CDR3 DNA: TGTGCCAGCAGCACGGGACCTGACGAGCAGTACTTC; clone size: few; D gene: -; V gene: TRBV11-3; J gene: TRBJ2-7
CDR3 protein: CASSETTFTDTQYF; CDR3 DNA: TGCGCCAGCAGCGAAACTACCTTCACAGATACGCAGTATTTT; clone size: many; D gene: -; V gene: TRBV5-1; J gene: TRBJ2-3
CDR3 protein: CASSQVTVQGGGSPLHF; CDR3 DNA: TGCGCCAGCAGCCAAGTGACAGTGCAGGGCGGAGGTTCACCCCTCCACTTT; clone size: few; D gene: -; V gene: TRBV4-1; J gene: TRBJ1-6
CDR3 protein: CASSQEWGDQETQYF; CDR3 DNA: TGCGCCAGCAGCCAAGAGTGGGGAGACCAAGAGACCCAGTACTTC; clone size: many; D gene: -; V gene: TRBV4-3; J gene: TRBJ2-5
CDR3 protein: CASSPLVGGVIRNYGYTF; CDR3 DNA: TGTGCCAGCAGCCCCCTGGTAGGGGGAGTAATTAGGAACTATGGCTACACCTTC; clone size: many; D gene: -; V gene: TRBV7-6; J gene: TRBJ1-2
CDR3 protein: CASSFGPPGFEETQYF; CDR3 DNA: TGTGCCAGCAGCTTCGGTCCCCCAGGGTTTGAAGAGACCCAGTACTTC; clone size: few; D gene: -; V gene: TRBV7-9; J gene: TRBJ2-5
CDR3 protein: CASSLVSGAYEAFF; CDR3 DNA: TGTGCCAGCAGCTTAGTGAGCGGGGCTTATGAAGCTTTCTTT; clone size: -; D gene: -; V gene: TRBV11-2; J gene: TRBJ1-1
CDR3 protein: CATSELLGGELFF; CDR3 DNA: TGTGCCACCAGTGAGTTACTAGGAGGGGAGCTGTTTTTT; clone size: once; D gene: -; V gene: TRBV24-1; J gene: TRBJ2-2
CDR3 protein: CASSYSGQGYEQYF; CDR3 DNA: TGTGCCAGCAGTTACTCAGGCCAGGGATACGAGCAGTACTTC; clone size: many; D gene: -; V gene: TRBV6-6; J gene: TRBJ2-7
CDR3 protein: CASSQVRTDPGYEQYF; CDR3 DNA: TGCGCCAGCAGCCAAGTACGGACAGACCCCGGGTACGAGCAGTACTTC; clone size: -; D gene: -; V gene: TRBV4-3; J gene: TRBJ2-7
CDR3 protein: CASHGLTNEQFF; CDR3 DNA: TGTGCCAGCCACGGACTTACCAATGAGCAGTTCTTC; clone size: -; D gene: -; V gene: TRBV6-2/TRBV6-3; J gene: TRBJ2-1
CDR3 protein: CASSLSGEYNEQFF; CDR3 DNA: TGTGCCAGCAGTTTATCGGGAGAATACAATGAGCAGTTCTTC; clone size: -; D gene: -; V gene: TRBV27; J gene: TRBJ2-1
CDR3 protein: CASSQSSYNSPLHF; CDR3 DNA: TGTGCCAGCAGCCAGAGCTCCTATAATTCACCCCTCCACTTT; clone size: many; D gene: -; V gene: TRBV14; J gene: TRBJ1-6
CDR3 protein: CASSFSGPPYEQYF; CDR3 DNA: TGTGCCAGCAGTTTCTCCGGGCCCCCCTACGAGCAGTACTTC; clone size: few; D gene: -; V gene: TRBV27; J gene: TRBJ2-7
CDR3 protein: CARSLAGVRYAQYF; CDR3 DNA: TGTGCCCGCAGCTTAGCGGGAGTGCGGTACGCGCAGTACTTC; clone size: -; D gene: TRBD2; V gene: TRBV7-9; J gene: TRBJ2-7
CDR3 protein: CASSQEGDSLNSPLHF; CDR3 DNA: TGCGCCAGCAGCCAAGAAGGGGACAGTCTTAATTCACCCCTCCACTTT; clone size: many; D gene: TRBD1; V gene: TRBV4-1; J gene: TRBJ1-6
CDR3 protein: CAWSPHPLPGDEQFF; CDR3 DNA: TGTGCCTGGAGTCCCCACCCCTTGCCCGGGGATGAGCAGTTCTTC; clone size: -; D gene: -; V gene: TRBV30; J gene: TRBJ2-1
CDR3 protein: CASIHPGGEPEAFF; CDR3 DNA: TGTGCCAGCATCCACCCAGGGGGAGAACCTGAAGCTTTCTTT; clone size: -; D gene: TRBD1; V gene: TRBV3-1; J gene: TRBJ1-1
CDR3 protein: CASSPGTGREAFF; CDR3 DNA: TGCGCCAGCAGCCCAGGTACTGGTCGTGAAGCTTTCTTT; clone size: many; D gene: -; V gene: TRBV5-1; J gene: TRBJ1-1
CDR3 protein: CANSQTNNAGELFF; CDR3 DNA: TGTGCCAACTCACAGACCAATAACGCCGGGGAGCTGTTTTTT; clone size: -; D gene: -; V gene: TRBV12-3/TRBV12-4; J gene: TRBJ2-2
CDR3 protein: CSLKSAGGWVGTDTQYF; CDR3 DNA: TGCAGCTTGAAATCGGCGGGAGGTTGGGTCGGGACAGATACGCAGTATTTT; clone size: many; D gene: TRBD2; V gene: TRBV29-1; J gene: TRBJ2-3
CDR3 protein: CASSLSPYEQYF; CDR3 DNA: TGTGCCAGCAGTTTAAGCCCCTACGAGCAGTACTTC; clone size: many; D gene: -; V gene: TRBV7-9; J gene: TRBJ2-7
CDR3 protein: CASSLRGEQFF; CDR3 DNA: TGTGCCAGCAGTTTAAGGGGTGAGCAGTTCTTC; clone size: many; D gene: -; V gene: TRBV12-3/TRBV12-4; J gene: TRBJ2-1
CDR3 protein: CASSTQGWGEQFF; CDR3 DNA: TGCGCCAGCAGCACGCAGGGATGGGGTGAGCAGTTCTTC; clone size: many; D gene: -; V gene: TRBV4-3; J gene: TRBJ2-1
CDR3 protein: CSAKTSGTYEQYF; CDR3 DNA: TGCAGTGCAAAGACTAGCGGGACCTACGAGCAGTACTTC; clone size: -; D gene: TRBD2; V gene: TRBV20-1; J gene: TRBJ2-7
CDR3 protein: CASSLAPGELLF; CDR3 DNA: TGTGCCAGCAGCTTAGCTCCCGGGGAGCTGTTATTT; clone size: -; D gene: -; V gene: TRBV7-9; J gene: TRBJ2-2
CDR3 protein: CASSQELGPVAEAFF; CDR3 DNA: TGTGCCAGCAGCCAAGAACTGGGCCCGGTGGCTGAAGCTTTCTTT; clone size: many; D gene: -; V gene: TRBV14; J gene: TRBJ1-1
CDR3 protein: CASSLRGLESYEQYF; CDR3 DNA: TGTGCCAGCAGTTTACGGGGACTTGAGAGCTACGAGCAGTACTTC; clone size: few; D gene: -; V gene: TRBV27; J gene: TRBJ2-7
CDR3 protein: CASSSPGLSGNTIYF; CDR3 DNA: TGTGCCAGCAGTAGCCCCGGACTCTCTGGAAACACCATATATTTT; clone size: many; D gene: -; V gene: TRBV2; J gene: TRBJ1-3
CDR3 protein: CACPGLGPYEQYF; CDR3 DNA: TGTGCCTGCCCGGGACTCGGCCCCTACGAGCAGTACTTC; clone size: many; D gene: -; V gene: TRBV30; J gene: TRBJ2-7